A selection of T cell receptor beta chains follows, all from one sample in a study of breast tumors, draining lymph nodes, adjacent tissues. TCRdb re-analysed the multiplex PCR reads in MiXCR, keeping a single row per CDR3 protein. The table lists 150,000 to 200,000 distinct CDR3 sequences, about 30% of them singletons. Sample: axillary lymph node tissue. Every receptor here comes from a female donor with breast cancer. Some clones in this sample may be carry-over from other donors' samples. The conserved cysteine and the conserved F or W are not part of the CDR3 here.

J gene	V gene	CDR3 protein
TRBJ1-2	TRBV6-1	ASSERARERGYA
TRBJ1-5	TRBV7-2	ASSPRGGGNQPQH
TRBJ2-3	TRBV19	ASSLGQGNSDTQY
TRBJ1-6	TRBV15	ATSRDFGTRLKRDSPLH
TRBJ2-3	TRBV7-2	ASSLTGRTDTQY
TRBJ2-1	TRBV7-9	ASSLAGPPFNEQF
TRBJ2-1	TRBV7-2	ASSLCLAGHNEQF
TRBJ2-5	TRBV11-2	ASSVEGGSETQY
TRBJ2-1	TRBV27	ASSPRNNEQF
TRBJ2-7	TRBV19	ASSRSDRGHEQY
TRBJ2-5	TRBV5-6	ASSLMRPAGETQY
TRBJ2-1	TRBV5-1	ASSLDPFNEQF
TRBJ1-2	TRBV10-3	AISDAGGKNYGYT
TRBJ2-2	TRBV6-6	ASSHGGSTGELF
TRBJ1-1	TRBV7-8	ASSKRTAFEAF
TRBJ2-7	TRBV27	ASSPRVSSYEQY
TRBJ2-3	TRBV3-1	ASSPRTAYTDTQY
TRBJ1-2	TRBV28	ASRHDLGAGDGYT
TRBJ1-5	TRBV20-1	SASYGRGIQPQH
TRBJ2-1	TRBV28	ASSYGLPEGSSYNEQF
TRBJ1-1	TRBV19	ASSIGNTEAF
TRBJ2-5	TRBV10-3	AISDPSTGTQY
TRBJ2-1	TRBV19	ASSGGLSNEQF
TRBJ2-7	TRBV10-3	AISEKGVVYEQY
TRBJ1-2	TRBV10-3	AISVVGHNYGYT
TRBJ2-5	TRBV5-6	ASRGVAGQETQY
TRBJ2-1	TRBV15	ATSRDLSHSSYNEQF
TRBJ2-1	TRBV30	AWSVAGTGLSYNEQF
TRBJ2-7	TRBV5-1	ASRETGGNVYEQY